Given below is one T cell receptor beta chain in context. The V end was cut by 3 bases, the J end by 13 bases, with 16 bases between. Germline V gene data show CDR1 as GTSNPN and CDR2 as SVGIG (reference sequence). The CDR3 is 13 amino acids. This entry is derived from a study of blood T cell repertoires in COVID-19. Enrollees, 18 to 89 years old, lived in 24 US areas. How the authors handled the data: Counts of nucleated cells, estimated from reference gene primer amplification, were obtained. The table came from immunoSEQ multiplex PCR; TCRdb's copy has only in-frame clones and leaves some out. The V and J calls and clone size are taken from that table; D and trimming were inferred from the DNA. The sample lists 150,000 to 200,000 clones; 76% were seen once.

The clonotype was recovered from a woman aged 45 to 65 with acute COVID-19. The sample was PBMCs or T cells enriched from blood (not recorded which). This chain connects TRBV30 to TRBJ1-6; a possible D gene is TRBD1 (5 bases). CDR3 loop: CAWRPGLRQPLHF. In DNA form, the CDR3 reads TGTGCCTGGAGACCGGGACTGCGGCAGCCCCTCCACTTT.